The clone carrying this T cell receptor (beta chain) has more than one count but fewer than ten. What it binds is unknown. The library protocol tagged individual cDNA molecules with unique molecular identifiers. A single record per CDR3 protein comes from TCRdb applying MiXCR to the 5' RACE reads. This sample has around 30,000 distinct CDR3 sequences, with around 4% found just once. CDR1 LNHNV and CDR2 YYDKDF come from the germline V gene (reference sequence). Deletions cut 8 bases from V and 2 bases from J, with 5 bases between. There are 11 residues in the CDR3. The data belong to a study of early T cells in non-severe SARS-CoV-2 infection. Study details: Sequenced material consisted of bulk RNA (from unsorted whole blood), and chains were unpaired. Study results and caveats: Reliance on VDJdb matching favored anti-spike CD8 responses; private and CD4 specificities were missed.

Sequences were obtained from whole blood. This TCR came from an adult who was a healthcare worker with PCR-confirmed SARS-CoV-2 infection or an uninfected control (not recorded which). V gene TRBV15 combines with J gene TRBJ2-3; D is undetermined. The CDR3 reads CATHHTDTQYF. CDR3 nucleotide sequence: TGTGCCACCCATCACACAGATACGCAGTATTTT.